This T cell receptor beta chain was identified during a study of blood T cell repertoires in COVID-19. Study details: Italy, Spain and the United States were the sources of the convalescent and acute COVID-19 samples. Sources were T cells, B-cell-depleted T cells, or PBMCs; the material itself was cDNA or gDNA.

The data were produced by immunoSEQ multiplex PCR, yet TCRdb's version contains in-frame clones alone and is incomplete. The sample yields fewer than 90,000 clones, less than 90% seen once. This clone was counted once. In germline, CDR1 is SGHKS, CDR2 YYEKEE (reference sequence). V shed 1 base and J 5 bases; nucleotides not matched to a gene: 5. This CDR3 spans 15 amino acids. Sample: peripheral blood. The chain is built from TRBV5-5 and TRBJ2-1, with 8 bases aligning to TRBD2. The TCR sequence derives from a man aged 80 or over in a cohort sampled during active COVID-19. The CDR3 nucleotides read TGTGCCAGCAGCTTGAGTGCGGGGGGACACAATGAGCAGTTCTTC. Protein product: CASSLSAGGHNEQFF.